A single sample is the source of the 5 T cell receptor beta chains below, sequenced in a study of neurological immune-mediated disorders. TCRdb fed the 5' RACE reads into MiXCR, producing one record per CDR3 protein. The data contain tens of thousands of distinct CDR3 sequences, roughly 3.2% of them singletons. Time point: longitudinal time-point 1 (baseline). Sequencing was done on a sample of PBMCs. The receptor source for this set is a woman in her sixties with multiple sclerosis.

This clonotype was detected many times. The chain couples TRBV6-6 to TRBJ1-1; D might be TRBD1 (6 bases). The CDR3 loop spans 14 amino acids. CDR1 is MNHNY, CDR2 SVGAGI, per germline (reference sequence). Trimming cost V 2 bases and J 4 bases, with 11 bases left between them. Written as DNA, the CDR3 is TGTGCCAGCAGTTACCAGGGGCAGGGCACTGAAGCTTTCTTT. Translating gives CASSYQGQGTEAFF.

The sample holds many counts of this clonotype. This chain joins TRBV20-1 and TRBJ2-7; D is possibly TRBD1 (6 bases). V lost 7 bases, J lost 2 bases, and 9 bases lay in between. The CDR3 totals 11 residues. Per the germline V gene, CDR1 is DFQATT and CDR2 is SNEGSKA (reference sequence). In DNA form, the CDR3 reads TGCAGTGTGGGGGCGCCCTACGAGCAGTACTTC. It codes for CSVGAPYEQYF.

Ten or more counts support this clonotype. This sequence joins TRBV28 and TRBJ2-2; 8 positions agree with TRBD2. Losses at the gene ends were 2 bases for V and 5 bases for J; bases not matched to a gene: 7. The CDR3 sequence is 16 residues long. CDR1 and CDR2 (germline): MDHEN, SYDVKM. In DNA form, the CDR3 reads TGTGCCAGCAGTTTAATGCCGGGAGGGAAAACCGGGGAGCTGTTTTTT. Translating gives CASSLMPGGKTGELFF.

Ten or more counts support this clonotype. This may stem from a read error, because a much larger clone lies one nucleotide away. Since the CDR3 does not end with the conserved phenylalanine or tryptophan, this likely comes from a read error. V usage is TRBV9 and J usage is TRBJ2-2; a weak D match, TRBD1 (6 bases). Germline V gene lookup returns CDR1 SGDLS and CDR2 YYNGEE. The CDR3 is made up of 15 amino acids. Trimming removed 4 bases at V and 1 base at J, with 11 bases between. Here the CDR3 DNA reads TGTGCCAGCAGCCTAATAGGGGGGAACACCGGGGAGCTGTTTATT. As protein: CASSLIGGNTGELFI.

Ten or more counts support this clonotype. J is TRBJ1-5 and V is TRBV9; the D gene is possibly TRBD1 (5 bases). The CDR3 totals 14 residues. V dropped 2 bases and J dropped 6 bases, with 12 bases sitting between them. CDR1 and CDR2 (germline): SGDLS, YYNGEE. The CDR3 DNA follows: TGTGCCAGCAGCGTGGGGGAGGGCGGTCAGCCCCAGCATTTT. It yields the protein CASSVGEGGQPQHF.